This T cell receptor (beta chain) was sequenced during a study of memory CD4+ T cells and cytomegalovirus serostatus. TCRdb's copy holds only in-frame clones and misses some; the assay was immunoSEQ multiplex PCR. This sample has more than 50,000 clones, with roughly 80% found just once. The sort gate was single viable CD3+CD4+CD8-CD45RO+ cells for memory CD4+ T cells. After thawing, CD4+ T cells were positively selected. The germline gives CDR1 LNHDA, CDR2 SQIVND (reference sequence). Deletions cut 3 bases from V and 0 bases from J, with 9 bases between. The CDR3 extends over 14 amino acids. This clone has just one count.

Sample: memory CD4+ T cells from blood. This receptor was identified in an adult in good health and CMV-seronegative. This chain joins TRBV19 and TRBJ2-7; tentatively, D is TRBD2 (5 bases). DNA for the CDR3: TGTGCCAGTAGTATTTCAGAGGGCTCCTACGAGCAGTACTTC. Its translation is CASSISEGSYEQYF. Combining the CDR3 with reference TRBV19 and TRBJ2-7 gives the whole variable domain DGGITQSPKYLFRKEGQNVTLSCEQNLNHDAMYWYRQDPGQGLRLIYYSQIVNDFQKGDIAEGYSVSREKKESFPLTVTSAQKNPTAFYLCASSISEGSYEQYFGPGTRLTVT.